What follows are 27 T cell receptor beta chains derived from one specimen sequenced in a study of T-cell memory formation after mild COVID-19. TCRdb reprocessed the 5' RACE reads with MiXCR, giving one entry per CDR3 protein. This table has roughly 600,000 distinct CDR3 sequences, roughly 18% appearing once. Input material: PBMCs or a T cell subset sorted from them (not recorded which). All receptors derive from an adult woman who had mild COVID-19 (a few samples of this study predate the infection). Cell type and time point are not known.

J is TRBJ2-1 and V is TRBV12-3 or TRBV12-4, with TRBD1 matching 10 bases. CDR3 length: 15 residues. Losses at the gene ends were 6 bases for V and 9 bases for J; bases not matched to a gene: 11. CDR3 amino acids: CASRSGTGASGEQFF. Written as DNA, the CDR3 is TGTGCCAGCAGATCCGGGACAGGGGCGTCAGGTGAGCAGTTCTTC.

This clonotype was counted between two and nine times. This chain connects TRBV5-5 to TRBJ2-2; the match to TRBD1 covers 8 bases. The trim removed 2 bases at V and 2 bases at J, leaving 8 bases unmatched. The CDR3 contains 17 residues. Germline V gene sequence: CDR1 SGHKS, CDR2 YYEKEE (reference sequence). The CDR3 bases are TGTGCCAGCAGCTTTCCGAGCCAGGGGGCCAACACCGGGGAGCTGTTTTTT. Protein product: CASSFPSQGANTGELFF.

The J gene is TRBJ1-1, the V gene TRBV6-5, with unresolved D. The germline CDR1 and CDR2 sequences are MNHEY and SVGAGI. This CDR3 is 13 amino acids long. V was trimmed by 6 bases and J by 1 base, leaving 9 bases between them. Here the CDR3 reads CASRTWTNTEAFF. DNA of the CDR3: TGTGCCAGCAGGACCTGGACGAACACTGAAGCTTTCTTT.

The rearrangement uses TRBV20-1 and TRBJ2-1, with D uncertain. Between the trimmed V and J ends, which lost 0 bases and 8 bases, there was a span of 5 bases. CDR1 DFQATT and CDR2 SNEGSKA come from the germline V gene (reference sequence). This CDR3 is built from 11 residues. CDR3 sequence reads: CSARDAHEQFF. CDR3 DNA sequence: TGCAGTGCTAGAGATGCCCATGAGCAGTTCTTC.

The chain's CDR3 is CASTGQMNTEAFF. CDR3 in DNA: TGCGCCAGCACGGGACAGATGAACACTGAAGCTTTCTTT. The V call is TRBV5-1, the J call TRBJ1-1; 7 bases map to TRBD1. V trimming: 6 bases; J trimming: 0 bases; junction bases outside the gene matches: 2. Germline CDR1 and CDR2: SGHRS and YFSETQ. CDR3 size: 13 residues.

The chain employs TRBV29-1 and TRBJ2-1; 8 nucleotides align to TRBD2. V lost 7 bases, J lost 2 bases, and 4 bases stayed unmatched. Germline lookup yields CDR1 SQVTM and CDR2 ANQGSEA. This CDR3 has 13 amino acids. CDR3 region: CSASGRAYNEQFF. Here the CDR3 DNA reads TGCAGCGCTAGCGGGCGAGCCTACAATGAGCAGTTCTTC.

This clonotype was counted between two and nine times. This rearrangement joins TRBV18 to TRBJ1-1, with D unclear. The CDR3 loop spans 13 amino acids. Germline V gene lookup returns CDR1 KGHSH and CDR2 LQKENI. Trimming shortened V by 0 bases and J by 7 bases, and 9 bases separated the two germline ends. DNA of the CDR3: TGTGCCAGCTCACCACCGGGTGGGGTTGAAGCTTTCTTT. Residues: CASSPPGGVEAFF.

This rearrangement joins TRBV7-3 to TRBJ1-1; D is perhaps TRBD1 (5 bases). CDR1 and CDR2 from the germline V gene are SGHTA and FQGTGA. The V and J ends lost 5 bases and 5 bases respectively, with 18 bases between them. The CDR3 loop spans 15 amino acids. The CDR3 region has the DNA TGTGCCAGCAGCCCCGGGGCGGGCCTCGGAACTGAAGCTTTCTTT. Protein sequence: CASSPGAGLGTEAFF.

The rearrangement joins TRBV20-1 to TRBJ1-5; 7 bases agree with TRBD1. Per germline, CDR1 DFQATT and CDR2 SNEGSKA (reference sequence). J lost 6 bases, V lost 3 bases, and 11 bases had no gene match. The CDR3 has 15 residues. CDR3 DNA: TGCAGTGCTAGGGTAATGCAGGGGGAGGTTCAGCCCCAGCATTTT. Protein sequence: CSARVMQGEVQPQHF.

V is TRBV4-2 and J is TRBJ1-1, with D possibly TRBD1 on 6 matching bases. Germline V lookup: CDR1 LGHNA, CDR2 YNFKEQ. The length of the CDR3 is 14 residues. V was clipped by 4 bases and J by 1 base, with 10 bases between them. The CDR3 region has the DNA TGTGCCAGCAGCCCTACAGGGACGAACACTGAAGCTTTCTTT. As protein: CASSPTGTNTEAFF.

This clonotype occurred a few times. The rearrangement joins TRBV4-1 to TRBJ1-5; tentative D call: TRBD1 (5 bases). CDR3 size: 16 residues. The V end was cut by 0 bases, the J end by 2 bases, with 11 bases between. Germline V lookup: CDR1 MGHRA, CDR2 YSYEKL. CDR3 sequence (DNA): TGCGCCAGCAGCCAAGAGTTTGGCAGGGGCAATCAGCCCCAGCATTTT. Translation gives CASSQEFGRGNQPQHF.

The chain couples TRBV5-1 to TRBJ2-7; a weak D match, TRBD1 (6 bases). The CDR3 sequence is 15 residues long. V was shortened by 3 bases and J by 5 bases, with 18 bases between the two germline ends. Germline V gives CDR1 SGHRS, CDR2 YFSETQ. CDR3 loop: CASSSSPAGANEQYF. The CDR3 DNA reads as TGCGCCAGCAGCTCGTCACCTGCAGGGGCCAACGAGCAGTACTTC.

This clonotype came up once. The V gene is TRBV24-1, the J gene TRBJ2-1, with TRBD1 identical over 7 bases. CDR1 KGHDR and CDR2 SFDVKD come from the germline V gene. The CDR3 totals 14 residues. V was clipped by 9 bases and J by 8 bases; unmatched bases: 12. As DNA, the CDR3 is TGTGCCACCCAGCCGAGGGGGCGTTTCGATGAGCAGTTCTTC. Encoded protein: CATQPRGRFDEQFF.

This clonotype occurred a few times. The rearrangement uses TRBV6-1 and TRBJ2-2; 8 bases map to TRBD1. Germline V CDR1 and CDR2: MNHNS, SASEGT. With V trimmed by 6 bases and J by 4 bases, 7 bases remained unmatched. The CDR3 loop spans 15 amino acids. DNA of the CDR3: TGTGCCAGCAGGAGGACAGGGCTCAGCACCGGGGAGCTGTTTTTT. Translation gives CASRRTGLSTGELFF.

The gene calls are TRBV6-5 and TRBJ2-7; 7 bases align to TRBD1. This CDR3 region has 15 residues. Germline loops: CDR1 MNHEY, CDR2 SVGAGI. The V segment lost 6 bases and the J segment 4 bases; nucleotides outside the gene matches: 12. CDR3 nucleotide sequence: TGTGCCAGCAGGGGAACCACAGGGGATGGTTACGAGCAGTACTTC. Translation gives CASRGTTGDGYEQYF.

The rearrangement uses TRBV6-6 and TRBJ1-1; D may be TRBD1 (6 bases). V lost 0 bases and J lost 2, with 10 bases in between. This CDR3 is 15 amino acids long. Germline V gene sequence: CDR1 MNHNY, CDR2 SVGAGI (reference sequence). The CDR3 bases are TGTGCCAGCAGTTACTCGGGACACCTTAACACTGAAGCTTTCTTT. This encodes CASSYSGHLNTEAFF.

This clonotype was found a few times. The V call is TRBV5-1, the J call TRBJ2-1; 11 bases map to TRBD2. CDR3 length equals 18 residues. V dropped 0 bases and J dropped 2; count of bases not matched to a gene: 7. Germline V gene data show CDR1 as SGHRS and CDR2 as YFSETQ. CDR3 in amino acids: CASSLDPGLAATYNEQFF. For the CDR3, the DNA is TGCGCCAGCAGCTTGGACCCGGGACTAGCGGCAACCTACAATGAGCAGTTCTTC.

This chain uses TRBV7-9 with TRBJ2-3; 9 bases are a match to TRBD2. Per germline, CDR1 SEHNR and CDR2 FQNEAQ (reference sequence). J lost 2 bases, V lost 2 bases, and 5 bases had no gene match. The CDR3 consists of 16 residues. The CDR3: CASSLSTSGDTDTQYF. The CDR3 DNA reads TGTGCCAGCAGCTTATCGACTAGCGGAGACACAGATACGCAGTATTTT.

This clonotype appeared a few times. The chain joins TRBV6-6 to TRBJ2-1; tentative D call: TRBD2 (6 bases). CDR1 and CDR2 from the germline V gene are MNHNY and SVGAGI (reference sequence). The CDR3 totals 17 residues. Between the trimmed V and J ends, which lost 2 bases and 0 bases, there was a span of 14 bases. In DNA form, the CDR3 reads TGTGCCAGCAGTTACGGCGGGATGGCCCCCTCCTACAATGAGCAGTTCTTC. This encodes CASSYGGMAPSYNEQFF.

The table lists this clonotype with a few counts. The chain employs TRBV7-9 and TRBJ2-7; D call uncertain. The germline V gene has CDR1 SEHNR and CDR2 FQNEAQ (reference sequence). The CDR3 has 14 amino acids. Trimming took 3 bases from V and 4 from J, leaving 13 bases between them. The CDR3 DNA is TGTGCCAGCAGCTTGGTGGTAGCCCCGTACGAGCAGTACTTC. It yields the protein CASSLVVAPYEQYF.

This chain joins TRBV7-2 and TRBJ2-1, with 8 bases fitting TRBD2. Germline V CDR1 and CDR2: SGHTA, FQGNSA. V shed 4 bases, J shed 5 bases, and the junction held 7 bases outside the gene matches. The CDR3 has 15 amino acids. CDR3 DNA sequence: TGTGCCAGCAGCTCTTCCGGGAGGGCGAACAATGAGCAGTTCTTC. Translation gives CASSSSGRANNEQFF.

This chain links TRBV4-3 with TRBJ2-7; D ambiguous. This CDR3 spans 13 amino acids. V was trimmed by 0 bases and J by 2 bases, leaving 5 bases between them. The germline V gene encodes CDR1 LGHNA and CDR2 YSLEER. CDR3: CASSQDVAYEQYF. The CDR3 DNA follows: TGCGCCAGCAGCCAAGACGTAGCCTACGAGCAGTACTTC.

The chain carries TRBV5-4 and TRBJ2-5, with D uncertain. Germline-derived CDR1 and CDR2 are SGHNT and YYREEE (reference sequence). The CDR3 has 12 residues. V dropped 7 bases and J dropped 4 bases, with 11 bases sitting between them. CDR3 sequence: CASSGVRETQYF. The CDR3 DNA reads TGTGCCAGCTCGGGCGTTAGAGAGACCCAGTACTTC. Combining the CDR3 with reference TRBV5-4 and TRBJ2-5 gives the whole variable domain ETGVTQSPTHLIKTRGQQVTLRCSSQSGHNTVSWYQQALGQGPQFIFQYYREEENGRGNFPPRFSGLQFPNYSSELNVNALELDDSALYLCASSGVRETQYFGPGTRLLVL.

The chain employs TRBV24-1 and TRBJ2-3; D is unclear. Looked up from germline, CDR1 is KGHDR and CDR2 is SFDVKD. The V end lost 5 bases, the J end lost 3 bases, and 14 bases lay between the germline ends. The CDR3 length is 15 residues. The CDR3 loop reads CATSALHPSTDTQYF. The CDR3 DNA sequence: TGTGCCACCAGTGCCCTCCACCCGTCGACAGATACGCAGTATTTT.

This clonotype was observed at least ten times. The chain uses TRBV7-8 and TRBJ2-7, with 9 bases aligning to TRBD1. The CDR3 contains 16 residues. Germline V gives CDR1 SGHVS, CDR2 FQNEAQ. Trimming took 4 bases from V and 3 from J; bases not matched to a gene: 10. CDR3 DNA sequence: TGTGCCAGCAGCTATTCCGGGACAGGGCCCCACTACGAGCAGTACTTC. Amino acid sequence: CASSYSGTGPHYEQYF. Full variable domain (outside the CDR3, taken from reference TRBV7-8 and TRBJ2-7): GAGVSQSPRYKVAKRGQDVALRCDPISGHVSLFWYQQALGQGPEFLTYFQNEAQLDKSGLPSDRFFAERPEGSVSTLKIQRTQQEDSAVYLCASSYSGTGPHYEQYFGPGTRLTVT.

The gene calls are TRBV4-2 and TRBJ2-2, with 10 nucleotides matching TRBD2. V lost 4 bases, J lost 9 bases, and 8 bases stayed unmatched. Germline CDR1 and CDR2: LGHNA and YNFKEQ. The CDR3 contains 15 residues. CDR3 region: CASSPGTSVDRELFF. In DNA, the CDR3 is TGTGCCAGCAGCCCCGGGACTAGCGTTGACCGGGAGCTGTTTTTT.

This clonotype was found a few times. This chain joins TRBV12-3 or TRBV12-4 and TRBJ2-1; D unresolved. V was trimmed by 3 bases and J by 2 bases, leaving 8 bases between them. The CDR3 has 14 residues. CDR3 sequence reads: CASSLWSTYNEQFF. CDR3 coding DNA: TGTGCCAGCAGTTTGTGGTCCACCTACAATGAGCAGTTCTTC.